The entry that follows covers one T cell receptor beta chain sequence. Germline V gives CDR1 KGHSH, CDR2 LQKENI. V shed 3 bases and J shed 3 bases, with 18 bases lying between them. This CDR3 has 16 amino acids. These data belong to a study of blood T cell repertoires in COVID-19. Clones were sequenced by immunoSEQ multiplex PCR, and TCRdb holds only the in-frame ones, with some missing. The sample has more than 200,000 clones, around 84% seen once. The rearrangement joins TRBV18 to TRBJ2-7; a possible D gene is TRBD1 (5 bases). The specimen was peripheral blood. This sequence was found in a woman at least 80 years old with COVID-19, enrolled during active disease. The CDR3 DNA sequence: TGTGCCAGCTCACCCCAGGGATCACGGCGATACTACGAGCAGTACTTC. Translation: CASSPQGSRRYYEQYF.